Following are 28 T cell receptor beta chains from one sample sequenced in a study of blood T cells in healthy people across ages. Together with a sample-barcoded 5' primer, a J-beta primer mix was included in a second PCR lasting about 6 to 12 cycles. TCRdb itself ran the 5' RACE reads through MiXCR, one entry per CDR3 protein. The sample records approximately 780,000 distinct CDR3 sequences, roughly 24% being singletons. The data were also submitted as part of a second study, on T cells of mothers and their children.

Sequencing was performed on blood. All receptors derive from a boy younger than 18 in good health.

This clonotype was seen more than once but under ten times. The V and J genes are TRBV4-1 and TRBJ2-4; 7 bases are shared with TRBD1. V shed 0 bases and J 3 bases; nucleotides not matched to a gene: 5. The CDR3 covers 16 residues. Looked up from germline, CDR1 is MGHRA and CDR2 is YSYEKL. Here the CDR3 DNA reads TGCGCCAGCAGCCAAGAACAGGGGTCGGTCAAAAACATTCAGTACTTC. Its protein product is CASSQEQGSVKNIQYF.

This clonotype has only a few counts. The V call is TRBV21-1, the J call TRBJ2-3; the DNA was not compared with TRBD2, the D call given in the table. TRBV21-1 is annotated as a pseudogene. The CDR3 is made up of 17 amino acids. The CDR3 DNA reads TGTGCCAGCAGCAAACTAGCGGGGGGTATAGTCACAGATACGCAGTATTTT. It encodes CASSKLAGGIVTDTQYF.

V usage is TRBV10-3 and J usage is TRBJ1-2; D unclear. In germline, CDR1 is ENHRY, CDR2 SYGVKD. CDR3 size: 14 residues. Between the trimmed V and J ends, which lost 3 bases and 7 bases, there was a span of 15 bases. CDR3 sequence: CAISDLEMAGGYTF. DNA for the CDR3: TGTGCCATCAGTGATTTGGAGATGGCTGGTGGCTACACCTTC.

This clonotype was found a few times. The V gene is TRBV2, the J gene TRBJ2-7; TRBD1 might be the D (6 bases). This CDR3 has 14 residues. Germline V gives CDR1 SNHLY, CDR2 FYNNEI. V gave up 7 bases and J gave up 2 bases, with 15 bases separating them. The CDR3 here is CASNRRGQPYEQYF. In DNA, the CDR3 is TGTGCCAGCAACCGCAGGGGCCAACCCTACGAGCAGTACTTC.

The J gene is TRBJ2-5, the V gene TRBV5-1, with 7 bases identical to TRBD1. J was trimmed by 1 base and V by 4 bases; bases with no gene match: 10. There are 16 residues in the CDR3. Germline CDR1 reads SGHRS; CDR2 reads YFSETQ. The CDR3 nucleotides are TGCGCCAGCAGCGCCCACAGGGGTTCAGCCCAAGAGACCCAGTACTTC. It translates to CASSAHRGSAQETQYF.

This chain connects TRBV3-1 to TRBJ1-2; D is unresolved. The V and J ends lost 4 bases and 0 bases respectively, with 12 bases between them. The CDR3 is made up of 15 amino acids. The germline V gene has CDR1 LGHDT and CDR2 YNNKEL (reference sequence). The CDR3 coding sequence is TGTGCCAGCAGCCCCGCGGCGGGCTCTAACTATGGCTACACCTTC. Its translation: CASSPAAGSNYGYTF.

The rearrangement joins TRBV12-3 or TRBV12-4 to TRBJ2-1; 8 positions match TRBD1. Unmatched junction bases numbered 10, after V lost 5 bases and J lost 7 bases. The CDR3 is made up of 15 amino acids. CDR3 sequence reads: CASSLGQGYTNEQFF. The DNA for the CDR3 is TGTGCCAGCAGTCTCGGACAGGGTTATACGAATGAGCAGTTCTTC.

This rearrangement joins TRBV6-1 to TRBJ1-6; tentatively, D is TRBD1 (5 bases). V was cut by 5 bases and J by 7 bases, with 15 bases left in between. This CDR3 has 15 amino acids. Germline V gives CDR1 MNHNS, CDR2 SASEGT. CDR3 protein: CASSPGGTQNSPLHF. CDR3 in DNA: TGTGCCAGCAGTCCGGGGGGAACTCAAAATTCACCCCTCCACTTT.

To note about this clonotype: Mismatch with germline at one junction end may stem from a read error. The gene calls are TRBV7-3 and TRBJ2-7, with 9 bases identical to TRBD1. This CDR3 spans 15 amino acids. CDR1 and CDR2 from the germline V gene are SGHTA and FQGTGA. CDR3 residues: CASSPMPGQGHEQYF. CDR3 coding DNA: TGTGCCAGCAGCCCGATGCCGGGACAGGGCCACGAGCAATACTTC.

CDR3 amino acids: CASSRILTSPLHF. The CDR3 bases are TGTGCCAGCAGTCGGATCCTGACTTCACCCCTCCACTTT. The chain recombines TRBV6-2 or TRBV6-3 with TRBJ1-6; D remains unclear. This CDR3 region has 13 residues. With 5 bases removed from V and 9 bases from J, the gap between germline ends came to 11 bases. CDR1 MNHEY and CDR2 SVGEGT come from the germline V gene.

The chain combines TRBV2 with TRBJ2-1; perhaps D is TRBD1 or TRBD2 (5 bases each). V lost 5 bases and J lost 2, with 13 bases in between. Per germline, CDR1 SNHLY and CDR2 FYNNEI. There are 15 residues in the CDR3. The CDR3 protein is CASSPERGPYNEQFF. For the CDR3, the DNA is TGTGCCAGCAGTCCTGAAAGGGGACCCTACAATGAGCAGTTCTTC.

This rearrangement joins TRBV28 to TRBJ2-1, with D possibly matching TRBD1 (7 bases). The CDR3 covers 20 residues. With 9 bases removed from V and 0 bases from J, the gap between germline ends came to 30 bases. Germline V gene lookup returns CDR1 MDHEN and CDR2 SYDVKM. The CDR3 DNA reads TGTGCCAGTCGTCCGTGGACAGGCCCTCTGACCGGGAGCTCCTACAATGAGCAGTTCTTC. Translating it yields CASRPWTGPLTGSSYNEQFF.

This clonotype was counted a few times. At one end the junction does not follow the germline gene, possibly because of a read error. The chain has TRBV4-1 and TRBJ2-5, with unresolved D. The CDR3 is 14 residues long. Germline values: CDR1 MGHRA, CDR2 YSYEKL. CDR3 loop: CASSQRNTQETQYF. CDR3 in DNA: TGTGCCAGCAGCCAAAGGAACACCCAAGAGACCCAGTACTTC.

The V gene is TRBV5-4, the J gene TRBJ2-5; no firm D call. The J call may be faulty, since TRBJ2-1 better matches the DNA end. Germline V gene data show CDR1 as SGHNT and CDR2 as YYREEE (reference sequence). There are 9 residues in the CDR3. CDR3 nucleotide sequence: TGTGCCAGCAGGTGTGAGCAGTTCTTC. Translated, it gives CASRCEQFF.

The chain carries TRBV12-3 or TRBV12-4 and TRBJ1-1, with D unresolved. The CDR3 spans 15 residues. V was trimmed by 3 bases and J by 1 base, leaving 12 bases between them. The CDR3: CASSFPGIGNTEAFF. DNA of the CDR3: TGTGCCAGCAGTTTTCCGGGGATTGGGAACACTGAAGCTTTCTTT.

The V and J genes are TRBV7-9 and TRBJ1-2; tentatively, D is TRBD1 (6 bases). In germline, CDR1 is SEHNR, CDR2 FQNEAQ (reference sequence). The CDR3 contains 17 residues. Trimming left V 5 bases short and J 3 bases short, with 22 bases between. Here the CDR3 reads CASSRPGQGKSDYGYTF. Here the CDR3 DNA reads TGTGCCAGCAGCCGACCGGGACAAGGGAAGTCGGACTATGGCTACACCTTC.

This clonotype appeared once. The V call is TRBV27, the J call TRBJ1-3; no clear D gene. The CDR3 is made up of 16 amino acids. Per the germline V gene, CDR1 is MNHEY and CDR2 is SMNVEV (reference sequence). The V end lost 6 bases, the J end lost 2 bases, and 17 bases lay between the germline ends. The chain's CDR3 is CASSPRRATTGNTIYF. The DNA of the CDR3 is TGTGCCAGCAGCCCCCGAAGGGCGACTACTGGAAACACCATATATTTT.

Comments on this clonotype: One end of the junction fails to match germline, which may point to a read error. CDR3: CATSRDAIQVSGASVLTF. The CDR3 coding sequence is TGTGCCACCAGCAGAGATGCGATACAGGTATCTGGGGCCAGCGTCCTGACTTTC. This rearrangement joins TRBV15 to TRBJ2-6, with D perhaps TRBD1 (5 bases). Germline V gene lookup returns CDR1 LNHNV and CDR2 YYDKDF (reference sequence). The CDR3 sequence is 18 residues long. The full variable domain, with the rest looked up from reference TRBV15 and TRBJ2-6, is DAMVIQNPRYQVTQFGKPVTLSCSQTLNHNVMYWYQQKSSQAPKLLFHYYDKDFNNEADTPDNFQSRRPNTSFCFLDIRSPGLGDTAMYLCATSRDAIQVSGASVLTFGAGSRLTVL.

This clonotype was seen more than once but under ten times. J is TRBJ1-4 and V is TRBV20-1, with D perhaps TRBD1 (5 bases). The CDR3 extends over 16 amino acids. V lost 2 bases, J lost 0 bases, and 13 bases lay in between. CDR1 is DFQATT, CDR2 SNEGSKA, per germline (reference sequence). The CDR3 loop reads CSARPAGHATNEKLFF. The CDR3 coding sequence is TGCAGTGCTAGACCCGCGGGGCATGCAACTAATGAAAAACTGTTTTTT.

The rearrangement joins TRBV28 to TRBJ2-5, with 10 bases fitting TRBD2. The CDR3 has 18 amino acids. The J segment lost 9 bases and the V segment lost 7 bases, leaving 23 bases of the junction unmatched. Germline CDR1 reads MDHEN; CDR2 reads SYDVKM. The CDR3 DNA is TGTGCCAGCACCCGGGAGAGAGGGACTAGCGCTGCCCAGGGGGCCCAGTACTTC. This codes for CASTRERGTSAAQGAQYF.

This clonotype was seen more than once but under ten times. J is TRBJ2-4 and V is TRBV15; D remains unclear. The CDR3 has 13 amino acids. The germline V gene has CDR1 LNHNV and CDR2 YYDKDF (reference sequence). The V end was cut by 5 bases, the J end by 9 bases, with 14 bases between. CDR3 amino acids: CATSGSTWGIQYF. CDR3 DNA: TGTGCCACCAGCGGGTCTACGTGGGGCATTCAGTACTTC.

The V call is TRBV13, the J call TRBJ2-5; D is possibly TRBD1 (5 bases). Germline loops: CDR1 PRHDT, CDR2 FYEKMQ (reference sequence). V lost 3 bases and J lost 3, with 11 bases in between. This CDR3 spans 14 amino acids. The chain's CDR3 is CASSFSGQEETQYF. Here the CDR3 DNA reads TGTGCCAGCAGCTTTTCCGGACAAGAAGAGACCCAGTACTTC. Drawing the rest from reference TRBV13 and TRBJ2-5, the complete variable domain is AAGVIQSPRHLIKEKRETATLKCYPIPRHDTVYWYQQGPGQDPQFLISFYEKMQSDKGSIPDRFSAQQFSDYHSELNMSSLELGDSALYFCASSFSGQEETQYFGPGTRLLVL.

The chain has TRBV29-1 and TRBJ2-5; D uncertain. V shed 3 bases and J shed 5 bases, with 19 bases lying between them. The germline V gene has CDR1 SQVTM and CDR2 ANQGSEA. CDR3 size: 15 residues. The CDR3 loop reads CSVEGGPTAQETQYF. DNA for the CDR3: TGCAGCGTTGAGGGCGGCCCGACCGCACAGGAGACCCAGTACTTC.

This clonotype was recorded many times. The chain has TRBV15 and TRBJ1-4, with 9 positions matching TRBD1. With 0 bases clipped from V and 5 bases from J, the junction kept 4 bases outside the gene matches. CDR1 is LNHNV, CDR2 YYDKDF, per germline (reference sequence). The CDR3 length is 16 residues. CDR3 DNA sequence: TGTGCCACCAGCAGAGACCCCGGGACAGGGAATGAAAAACTGTTTTTT. Translation: CATSRDPGTGNEKLFF.

This clonotype was detected only a few times. The chain is built from TRBV7-9 and TRBJ2-1; 11 bases fit TRBD2. The CDR3 is 18 amino acids. The germline V gene encodes CDR1 SEHNR and CDR2 FQNEAQ (reference sequence). J lost 0 bases, V lost 5 bases, and 9 bases had no gene match. CDR3 DNA: TGTGCCAGCAGCCCTAGCGGGGGGTCGTTGAGCTCCTACAATGAGCAGTTCTTC. Residues: CASSPSGGSLSSYNEQFF.

This clonotype was seen only a few times. V usage is TRBV5-4 and J usage is TRBJ2-5, with 11 bases lining up with TRBD2. The V gene end was trimmed by 0 bases and the J gene end by 7 bases; junction bases not matched to a gene: 8. The germline V gene encodes CDR1 SGHNT and CDR2 YYREEE (reference sequence). This CDR3 comprises 16 residues. The CDR3 nucleotides are TGTGCCAGCAGCTTGGTCACTAGCGGGGGCCCAGGGACCCAGTACTTC. As protein: CASSLVTSGGPGTQYF. Full variable domain (rest looked up from reference TRBV5-4 and TRBJ2-5): ETGVTQSPTHLIKTRGQQVTLRCSSQSGHNTVSWYQQALGQGPQFIFQYYREEENGRGNFPPRFSGLQFPNYSSELNVNALELDDSALYLCASSLVTSGGPGTQYFGPGTRLLVL.

Only a few counts were recorded for this clonotype. The chain carries TRBV28 and TRBJ2-5; weak D call: TRBD2 (7 bases). This CDR3 has 16 amino acids. CDR1 is MDHEN and CDR2 is SYDVKM in the germline V gene. The V gene lost 3 bases and the J gene lost 3 bases, with 17 bases spanning the gap. CDR3 nucleotides: TGTGCCAGCAGTTTGCGGCGGGGGCCGGGGAAAGAGACCCAGTACTTC. Translated: CASSLRRGPGKETQYF.

This chain joins TRBV28 and TRBJ2-1, with 10 bases aligning to TRBD2. Germline lookup yields CDR1 MDHEN and CDR2 SYDVKM. CDR3 size: 17 residues. The V segment lost 5 bases and the J segment 3 bases; nucleotides outside the gene matches: 10. The CDR3 bases are TGTGCCAGCAGTACCAAGCGGGGGGGCTTTTACTACAATGAGCAGTTCTTC. Translation gives CASSTKRGGFYYNEQFF.